The rows below give T cell receptor beta chains drawn from one sample of a study of blood T cell repertoires in COVID-19. Sequencing was performed with immunoSEQ multiplex PCR; in TCRdb, only in-frame clones are kept and a portion is missing. This sample has about 150,000 clones; about 87% occur once, and the top ten carry 2.5%. The sample taken for sequencing was peripheral blood. These receptors were collected from a human donor with COVID-19, enrolled during active disease. The donor label of this sample is uncertain. Each CDR3 is given with its conserved first and last residue. Fields, in order: CDR3 DNA, CDR3 protein, CDR3 length, J gene, V gene, D gene, clone size. The D gene is left open where the match is weak. For some rows the clone size is stated as once, few or many, or as a class when expanded; others skip it.

DNA: TGTGCCAGTGACTTACTCACCGGGGAGCTGTTTTTT; CDR3: CASDLLTGELFF; length: 12; J: TRBJ2-2; V: TRBV7-9; D: -; size: -
DNA: TGTGCCAGCAGCTTATCGACAGGGCGTGAAAAACTGTTTTTT; CDR3: CASSLSTGREKLFF; length: 14; J: TRBJ1-4; V: TRBV7-9; D: TRBD1; size: -
DNA: TGTGCCAGCAGTGATCATTTGGGTGCGGGTCAGCCCCAGCATTTT; CDR3: CASSDHLGAGQPQHF; length: 15; J: TRBJ1-5; V: TRBV6-1; D: -; size: -
DNA: TGTGCCAGCAGGGGGACAGGTGGGGAGCAGTACTTC; CDR3: CASRGTGGEQYF; length: 12; J: TRBJ2-7; V: TRBV5-6; D: TRBD1; size: -
DNA: TGTGCCAGCAGTTTCCAACAGGGATCATTCGGGTACTATAATTCACCCCTCCACTTT; CDR3: CASSFQQGSFGYYNSPLHF; length: 19; J: TRBJ1-6; V: TRBV28; D: -; size: -
DNA: TGTGCCAGCAGCGTAGCGGGACTAATAGAGACCCAGTACTTC; CDR3: CASSVAGLIETQYF; length: 14; J: TRBJ2-5; V: TRBV9; D: TRBD2; size: -
DNA: TGCAGCGCTGCAGGGAACTCCCACGAGCAGTACTTC; CDR3: CSAAGNSHEQYF; length: 12; J: TRBJ2-7; V: TRBV29-1; D: -; size: -
DNA: TGTGCCAGCAGCTTGCCGACAGGGGTTAAGGATACGCAGTATTTT; CDR3: CASSLPTGVKDTQYF; length: 15; J: TRBJ2-3; V: TRBV5-4; D: TRBD1; size: once
DNA: TGTGCCAGCAGCTCCGGGACAGAGAATTCACCCCTCCACTTT; CDR3: CASSSGTENSPLHF; length: 14; J: TRBJ1-6; V: TRBV6-4; D: TRBD1; size: -
DNA: TGTGCCAGCAGTGCGAGGACAGGGAGGGATGAAAAACTGTTTTTT; CDR3: CASSARTGRDEKLFF; length: 15; J: TRBJ1-4; V: TRBV25-1; D: TRBD1; size: -
DNA: TGCAGCGTGGGGACATACACCGGAGCTTTCTTT; CDR3: CSVGTYTGAFF; length: 11; J: TRBJ1-1; V: TRBV29-1; D: -; size: -
DNA: TGTGCCAGCAGTTTAGGCAGGGCGGCGGAAGCTTTCTTT; CDR3: CASSLGRAAEAFF; length: 13; J: TRBJ1-1; V: TRBV12-3/TRBV12-4; D: -; size: -
DNA: TGTGCCAGCAGCCAAGGAGCACTAGCGGGAGTGGTTGGGGAGCTGTTTTTT; CDR3: CASSQGALAGVVGELFF; length: 17; J: TRBJ2-2; V: TRBV4-2; D: TRBD2; size: -
DNA: TGTGCCAGCAGCTCGGGACTAGCGACTAGGGATGAGCAGTTCTTC; CDR3: CASSSGLATRDEQFF; length: 15; J: TRBJ2-1; V: TRBV25-1; D: TRBD2; size: once
DNA: TGTGCCAGCAGTGAGGGGAGGGAAAGGAAAACTACTGGGGCCAACGTCCTGACTTTC; CDR3: CASSEGRERKTTGANVLTF; length: 19; J: TRBJ2-6; V: TRBV2; D: TRBD2; size: once
DNA: TGTGCCAGCAGCCCGGGGAGGGCAAACACCATATATTTT; CDR3: CASSPGRANTIYF; length: 13; J: TRBJ1-3; V: TRBV7-9; D: -; size: -